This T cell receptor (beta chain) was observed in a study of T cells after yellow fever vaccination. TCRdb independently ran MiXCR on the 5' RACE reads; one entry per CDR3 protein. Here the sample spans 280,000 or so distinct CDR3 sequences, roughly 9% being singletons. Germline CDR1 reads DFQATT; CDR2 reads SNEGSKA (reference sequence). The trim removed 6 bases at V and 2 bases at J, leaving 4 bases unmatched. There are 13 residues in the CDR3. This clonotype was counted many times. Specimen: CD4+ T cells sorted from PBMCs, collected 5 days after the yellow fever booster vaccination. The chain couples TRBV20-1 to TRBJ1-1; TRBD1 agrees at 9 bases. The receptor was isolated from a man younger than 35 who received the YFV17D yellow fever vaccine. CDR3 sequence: CSANRGLNTEAFF. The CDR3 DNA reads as TGCAGTGCAAACAGGGGGCTCAACACTGAAGCTTTCTTT.